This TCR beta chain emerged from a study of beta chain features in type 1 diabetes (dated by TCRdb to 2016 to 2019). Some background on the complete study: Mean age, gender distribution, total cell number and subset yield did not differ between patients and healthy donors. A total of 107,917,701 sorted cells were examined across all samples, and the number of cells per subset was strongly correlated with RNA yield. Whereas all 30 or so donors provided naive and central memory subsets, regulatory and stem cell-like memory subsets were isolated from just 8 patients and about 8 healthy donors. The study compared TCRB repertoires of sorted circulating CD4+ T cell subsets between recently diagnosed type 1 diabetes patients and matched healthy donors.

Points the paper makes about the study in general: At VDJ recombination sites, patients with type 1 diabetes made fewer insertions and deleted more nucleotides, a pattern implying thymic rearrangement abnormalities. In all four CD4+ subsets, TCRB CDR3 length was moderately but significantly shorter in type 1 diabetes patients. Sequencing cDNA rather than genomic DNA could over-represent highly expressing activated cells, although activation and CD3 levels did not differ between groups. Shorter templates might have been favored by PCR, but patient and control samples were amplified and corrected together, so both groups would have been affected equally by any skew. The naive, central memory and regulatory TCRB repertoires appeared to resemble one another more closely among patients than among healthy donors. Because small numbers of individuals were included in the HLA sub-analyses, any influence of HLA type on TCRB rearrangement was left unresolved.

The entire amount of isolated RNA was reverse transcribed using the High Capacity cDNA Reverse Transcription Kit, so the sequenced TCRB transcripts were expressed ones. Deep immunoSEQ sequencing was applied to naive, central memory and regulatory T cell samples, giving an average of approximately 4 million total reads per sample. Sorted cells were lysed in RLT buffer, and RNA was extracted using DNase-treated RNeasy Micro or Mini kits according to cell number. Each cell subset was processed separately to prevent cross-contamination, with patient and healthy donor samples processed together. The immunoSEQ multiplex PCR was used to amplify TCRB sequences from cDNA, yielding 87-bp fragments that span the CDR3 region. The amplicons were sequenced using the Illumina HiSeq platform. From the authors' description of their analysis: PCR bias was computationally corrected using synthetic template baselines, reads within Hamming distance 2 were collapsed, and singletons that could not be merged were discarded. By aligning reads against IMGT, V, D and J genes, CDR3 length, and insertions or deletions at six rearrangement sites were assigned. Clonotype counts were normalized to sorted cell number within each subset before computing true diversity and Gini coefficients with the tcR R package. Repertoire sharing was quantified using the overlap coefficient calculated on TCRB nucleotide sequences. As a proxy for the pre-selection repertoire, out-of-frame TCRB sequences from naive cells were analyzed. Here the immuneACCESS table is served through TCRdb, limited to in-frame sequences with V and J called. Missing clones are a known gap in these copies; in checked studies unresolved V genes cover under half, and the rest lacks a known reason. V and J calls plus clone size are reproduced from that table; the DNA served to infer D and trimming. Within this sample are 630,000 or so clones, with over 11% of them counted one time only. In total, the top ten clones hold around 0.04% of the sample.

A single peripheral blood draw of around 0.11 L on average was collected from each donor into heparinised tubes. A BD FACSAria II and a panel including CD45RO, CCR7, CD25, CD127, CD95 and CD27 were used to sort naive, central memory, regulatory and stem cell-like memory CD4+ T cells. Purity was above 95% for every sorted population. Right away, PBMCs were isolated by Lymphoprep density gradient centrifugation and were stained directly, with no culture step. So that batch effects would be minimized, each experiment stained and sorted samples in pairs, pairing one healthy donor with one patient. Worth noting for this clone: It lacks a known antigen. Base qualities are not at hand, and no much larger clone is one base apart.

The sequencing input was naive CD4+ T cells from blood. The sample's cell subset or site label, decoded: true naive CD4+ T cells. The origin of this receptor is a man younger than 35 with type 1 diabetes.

The DNA is as follows: TGCAGCGTTGTAGGGGCTGGACAGGGTGCTCAGCCCCAGCATTTT. It translates as CSVVGAGQGAQPQHF. The rearranged chain carries TRBV29-1 and TRBJ1-5, with TRBD1 matching 8 junction bases. Trimming leaves V shorter by 4 bases and J shorter by 6 bases, with the junction holding 11 bases beyond the gene matches. From the cysteine through the phenylalanine, the CDR3 covers 15 amino acids. Only the CDR3 DNA stays, 45 bases, in frame from base 1. CDR1 and CDR2 were assigned from the germline V gene as SQVTM and ANQGSEA. Joined to the reference TRBV29-1 and TRBJ1-5 proteins, this CDR3 gives the full variable domain: SAVISQKPSRDICQRGTSLTIQCQVDSQVTMMFWYRQQPGQSLTLIATANQGSEATYESGFVIDKFPISRPNLTFSTLTVSNMSPEDSSIYLCSVVGAGQGAQPQHFGDGTRLSIL.